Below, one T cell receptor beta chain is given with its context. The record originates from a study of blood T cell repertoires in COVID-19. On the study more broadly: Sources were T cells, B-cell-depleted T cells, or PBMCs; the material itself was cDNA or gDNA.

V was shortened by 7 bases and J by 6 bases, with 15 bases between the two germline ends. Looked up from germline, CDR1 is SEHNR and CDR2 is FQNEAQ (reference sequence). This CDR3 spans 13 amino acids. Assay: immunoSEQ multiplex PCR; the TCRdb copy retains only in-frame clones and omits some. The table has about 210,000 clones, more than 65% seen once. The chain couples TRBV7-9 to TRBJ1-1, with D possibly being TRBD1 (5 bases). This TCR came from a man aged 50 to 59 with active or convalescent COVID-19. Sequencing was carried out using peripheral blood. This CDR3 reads CASTPTSGAEAFF. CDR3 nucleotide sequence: TGTGCCAGCACCCCGACCTCGGGGGCTGAAGCTTTCTTT.